The clone carrying this TCR beta chain has just a few counts. Its target is unknown. Study-level points and caveats: Tumor Treg TCRs overlapped most with tumor naive CD4+ cells.

Germline CDR1 SGHTA, CDR2 FQGNSA. With 2 bases removed from V and 7 bases from J, the gap between germline ends came to 10 bases. The CDR3 is 13 amino acids. Purified naive CD4+ T cells were depleted of CD25+ Tregs. After constant-region reverse-primer amplification, full-length variable regions underwent semi-nested PCR with Nested Universal Primer A. TCRdb independently ran MiXCR on the 5' RACE reads; one entry per CDR3 protein. The data show roughly 54,000 distinct CDR3 sequences, roughly 18% seen once. Sample: naive CD4+ T cells sorted from blood. Indicated subset: naive CD4+ T cells, CD4+CD45RA+CD25-. The rearrangement links TRBV7-2 to TRBJ2-3; perhaps TRBD1 as D (5 bases). The TCR comes from a female donor with breast cancer. CDR3 bases: TGTGCCAGCAGCTTAACGACGGACAATACGCAGTATTTT. It yields the protein CASSLTTDNTQYF. Using reference TRBV7-2 and TRBJ2-3 for the parts outside the CDR3, the full variable domain is GAGVSQSPSNKVTEKGKDVELRCDPISGHTALYWYRQSLGQGLEFLIYFQGNSAPDKSGLPSDRFSAERTGGSVSTLTIQRTQQEDSAVYLCASSLTTDNTQYFGPGTRLTVL.